This T cell receptor (beta chain) was captured by sequencing in a study of CD8 T cells in ankylosing spondylitis. TCRdb re-called the 5' RACE reads with MiXCR, one entry per CDR3 protein. This table holds more than 30,000 distinct CDR3 sequences, 13% found once. There are 16 residues in the CDR3. Trimming left V 2 bases short and J 0 bases short, with 13 bases between. Germline V gives CDR1 MNHEY, CDR2 SMNVEV (reference sequence). The material sequenced was synovial fluid, either unsorted or a sorted T cell fraction (not recorded which). The chain links TRBV27 to TRBJ2-5; possible D gene TRBD2, 6 bases. The source of this sequence is a male donor with ankylosing spondylitis. The CDR3 sequence is CASSLGLGGYQETQYF. CDR3 DNA: TGTGCCAGCAGTTTAGGTCTTGGGGGGTACCAAGAGACCCAGTACTTC.